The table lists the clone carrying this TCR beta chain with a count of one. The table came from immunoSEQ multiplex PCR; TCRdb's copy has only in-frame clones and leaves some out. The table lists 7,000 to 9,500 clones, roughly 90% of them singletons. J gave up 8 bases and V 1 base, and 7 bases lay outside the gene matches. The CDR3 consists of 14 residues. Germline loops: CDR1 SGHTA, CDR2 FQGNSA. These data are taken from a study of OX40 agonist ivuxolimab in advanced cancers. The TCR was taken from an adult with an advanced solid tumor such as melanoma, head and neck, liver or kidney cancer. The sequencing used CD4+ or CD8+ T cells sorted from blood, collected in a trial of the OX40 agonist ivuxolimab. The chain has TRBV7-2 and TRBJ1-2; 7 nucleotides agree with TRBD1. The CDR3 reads CASSLGATGLGYTF. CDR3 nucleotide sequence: TGTGCCAGCAGCTTAGGGGCGACAGGGCTCGGCTACACCTTC.